The T cell receptor (beta chain) under discussion was sequenced for a study of blood T cell repertoires in COVID-19. For the study at large: Whether acute or convalescent, the COVID-19 samples came from the United States, Italy and Spain. The cDNA or gDNA used as material had been derived from T cells, B-cell-depleted T cells, or PBMCs.

CDR1 is KGHDR and CDR2 is SFDVKD in the germline V gene. V shed 2 bases and J 7 bases; nucleotides not matched to a gene: 11. This CDR3 comprises 17 residues. The authors' processing: Amplification with reference gene primers provided the estimates of nucleated cell counts. Sequencing was performed with immunoSEQ multiplex PCR; in TCRdb, only in-frame clones are kept and a portion is missing. V and J calls and clone size follow that table, whereas D and trimming were derived from the DNA. The sample consists of over 90,000 clones, about 84% of them appearing once. The sample taken for sequencing was peripheral blood. This sequence was found in a man aged 80 or over with active or convalescent COVID-19. The V and J genes are TRBV24-1 and TRBJ1-1; 11 nucleotides match TRBD1. CDR3: CATSDSDRGPQGGEAFF. In DNA form, the CDR3 reads TGTGCCACCAGTGATTCGGACAGGGGGCCTCAGGGAGGTGAAGCTTTCTTT.